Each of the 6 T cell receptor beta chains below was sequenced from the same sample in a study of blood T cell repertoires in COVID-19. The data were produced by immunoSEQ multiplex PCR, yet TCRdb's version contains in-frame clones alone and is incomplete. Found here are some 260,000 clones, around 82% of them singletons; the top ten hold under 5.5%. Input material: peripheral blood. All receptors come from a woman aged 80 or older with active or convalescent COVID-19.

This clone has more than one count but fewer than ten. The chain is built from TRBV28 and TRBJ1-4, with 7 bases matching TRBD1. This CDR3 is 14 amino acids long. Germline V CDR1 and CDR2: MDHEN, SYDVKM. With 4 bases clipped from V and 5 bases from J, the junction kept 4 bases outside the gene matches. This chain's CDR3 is CASSSGQTNEKLFF. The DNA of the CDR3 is TGTGCCAGCAGTTCGGGACAGACGAATGAAAAACTGTTTTTT.

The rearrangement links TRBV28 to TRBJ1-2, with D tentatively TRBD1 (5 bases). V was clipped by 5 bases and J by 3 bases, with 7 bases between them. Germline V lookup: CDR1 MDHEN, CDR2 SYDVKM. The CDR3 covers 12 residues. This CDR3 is CASSRGDYGYTF. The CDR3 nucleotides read TGTGCCAGCAGTCGGGGGGACTATGGCTACACCTTC.

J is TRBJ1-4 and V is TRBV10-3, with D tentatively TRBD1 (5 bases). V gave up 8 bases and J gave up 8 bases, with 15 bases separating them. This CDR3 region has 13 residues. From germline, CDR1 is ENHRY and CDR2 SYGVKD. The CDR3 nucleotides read TGTGCCATCGGGGCGGGGTTAGGCGAAAAACTGTTTTTT. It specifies CAIGAGLGEKLFF.

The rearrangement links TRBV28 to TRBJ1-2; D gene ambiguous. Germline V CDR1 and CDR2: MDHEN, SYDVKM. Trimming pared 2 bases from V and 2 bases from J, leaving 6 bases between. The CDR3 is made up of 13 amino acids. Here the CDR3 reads CASSLHSNYGYTF. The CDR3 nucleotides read TGTGCCAGCAGTTTACACAGCAACTATGGCTACACCTTC.

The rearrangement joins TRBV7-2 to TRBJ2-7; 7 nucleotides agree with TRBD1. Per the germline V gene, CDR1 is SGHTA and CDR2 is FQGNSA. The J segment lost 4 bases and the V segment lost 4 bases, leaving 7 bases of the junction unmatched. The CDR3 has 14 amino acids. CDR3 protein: CASSYQTGPYEQYF. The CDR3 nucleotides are TGTGCCAGCAGCTATCAGACAGGGCCATACGAGCAGTACTTC.

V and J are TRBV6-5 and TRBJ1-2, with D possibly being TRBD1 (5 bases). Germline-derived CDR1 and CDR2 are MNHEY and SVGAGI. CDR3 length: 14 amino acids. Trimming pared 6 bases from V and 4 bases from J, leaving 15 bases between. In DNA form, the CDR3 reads TGTGCCAGCAGCGCAGGGTTCGGCAGCTATGGCTACACCTTC. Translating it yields CASSAGFGSYGYTF.